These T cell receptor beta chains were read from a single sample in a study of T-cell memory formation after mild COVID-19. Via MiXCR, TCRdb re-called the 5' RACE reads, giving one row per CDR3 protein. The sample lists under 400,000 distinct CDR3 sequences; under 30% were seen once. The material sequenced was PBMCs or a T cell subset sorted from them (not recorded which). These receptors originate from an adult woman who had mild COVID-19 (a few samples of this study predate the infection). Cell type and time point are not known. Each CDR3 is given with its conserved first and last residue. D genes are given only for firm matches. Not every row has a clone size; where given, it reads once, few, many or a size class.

cdr3_nt: TGTGCCAGCAGCCAAGATTCCCAGGCGACAGATACGCAGTATTTT
cdr3_aa: CASSQDSQATDTQYF
clone_size: NA
v_call: TRBV3-1
d_call: NA
j_call: TRBJ2-3

cdr3_nt: TGTGCCAGCAGCGTACCGGGACAGACATATGGCTACACCTTC
cdr3_aa: CASSVPGQTYGYTF
clone_size: few
v_call: TRBV11-2
d_call: TRBD1
j_call: TRBJ1-2

cdr3_nt: TGCAGTGCTAGCCCTTGGAGGGGTTTAAACGAGCAGTACTTC
cdr3_aa: CSASPWRGLNEQYF
clone_size: few
v_call: TRBV20-1
d_call: NA
j_call: TRBJ2-7

cdr3_nt: TGTGCCAGCAGGGGCGGGGGGACCACAGATACGCAGTATTTT
cdr3_aa: CASRGGGTTDTQYF
clone_size: NA
v_call: TRBV6-2/TRBV6-3
d_call: TRBD2
j_call: TRBJ2-3

cdr3_nt: TGCAGCGTTGAAGAATGGGACAGGGCGTCCGGGGAGCTGTTTTTT
cdr3_aa: CSVEEWDRASGELFF
clone_size: few
v_call: TRBV29-1
d_call: TRBD1
j_call: TRBJ2-2

cdr3_nt: TGTGCCAGCAGCCAAGAGAGTAGGGCTACGGGAGGGGGGAACATTCAGTACTTC
cdr3_aa: CASSQESRATGGGNIQYF
clone_size: NA
v_call: TRBV4-2
d_call: TRBD2
j_call: TRBJ2-4

cdr3_nt: TGCAGTGCTCTTAAACTAGCGGGAGGGCCCAATGAGCAGTTCTTC
cdr3_aa: CSALKLAGGPNEQFF
clone_size: few
v_call: TRBV20-1
d_call: TRBD2
j_call: TRBJ2-1

cdr3_nt: TGTGCCAGCAGTCGACTAGCGGAAAGGGAGGAGACCCAGTACTTC
cdr3_aa: CASSRLAEREETQYF
clone_size: NA
v_call: TRBV12-3/TRBV12-4
d_call: TRBD2
j_call: TRBJ2-5

cdr3_nt: TGTGCCAGCAGCTTTCTGGGGGTTAAAGAGACCCAGTACTTC
cdr3_aa: CASSFLGVKETQYF
clone_size: NA
v_call: TRBV5-6
d_call: NA
j_call: TRBJ2-5

cdr3_nt: TGTGCCAGCAGGCCAAACACCGGGGAGCTGTTTTTT
cdr3_aa: CASRPNTGELFF
clone_size: many
v_call: TRBV6-5
d_call: NA
j_call: TRBJ2-2

cdr3_nt: TGTGCCAGCAGCGCACCTCCGGGACAGGGACCCTACGAGCAGTACTTC
cdr3_aa: CASSAPPGQGPYEQYF
clone_size: once
v_call: TRBV28
d_call: TRBD1
j_call: TRBJ2-7

cdr3_nt: TGCAGCGTTCCCGGACAGGGGGCTTACGAGCAGTACTTC
cdr3_aa: CSVPGQGAYEQYF
clone_size: NA
v_call: TRBV29-1
d_call: TRBD1
j_call: TRBJ2-7

cdr3_nt: TGTGCCAGCAGCCGGACTAGCCCTAGTAATGAGCAGTTCTTC
cdr3_aa: CASSRTSPSNEQFF
clone_size: NA
v_call: TRBV3-1
d_call: TRBD2
j_call: TRBJ2-1

cdr3_nt: TGCGCCAGCAGCTTGGTCCGGGACAGTACCTACGAGCAGTACTTC
cdr3_aa: CASSLVRDSTYEQYF
clone_size: NA
v_call: TRBV5-1
d_call: TRBD1
j_call: TRBJ2-7

cdr3_nt: TGCAGCGTAGCCCCCGGAGAGACCGGGAACACAGATACGCAGTATTTT
cdr3_aa: CSVAPGETGNTDTQYF
clone_size: NA
v_call: TRBV29-1
d_call: NA
j_call: TRBJ2-3

cdr3_nt: TGTGCCACCAGTGACCCCTTAGGGTCTGAGCAGTTCTTC
cdr3_aa: CATSDPLGSEQFF
clone_size: few
v_call: TRBV24-1
d_call: NA
j_call: TRBJ2-1